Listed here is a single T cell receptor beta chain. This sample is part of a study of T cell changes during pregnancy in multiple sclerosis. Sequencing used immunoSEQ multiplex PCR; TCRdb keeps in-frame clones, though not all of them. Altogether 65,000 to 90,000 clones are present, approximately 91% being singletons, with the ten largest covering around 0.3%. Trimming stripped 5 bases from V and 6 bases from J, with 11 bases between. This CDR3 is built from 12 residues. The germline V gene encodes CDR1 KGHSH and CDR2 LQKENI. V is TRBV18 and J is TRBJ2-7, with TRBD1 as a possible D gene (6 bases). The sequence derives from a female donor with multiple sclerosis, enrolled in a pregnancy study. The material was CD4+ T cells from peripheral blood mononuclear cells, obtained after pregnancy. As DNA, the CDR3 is TGTGCCAGCTCAGCGACAGGTGCCGAGCAGTACTTC. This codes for CASSATGAEQYF.